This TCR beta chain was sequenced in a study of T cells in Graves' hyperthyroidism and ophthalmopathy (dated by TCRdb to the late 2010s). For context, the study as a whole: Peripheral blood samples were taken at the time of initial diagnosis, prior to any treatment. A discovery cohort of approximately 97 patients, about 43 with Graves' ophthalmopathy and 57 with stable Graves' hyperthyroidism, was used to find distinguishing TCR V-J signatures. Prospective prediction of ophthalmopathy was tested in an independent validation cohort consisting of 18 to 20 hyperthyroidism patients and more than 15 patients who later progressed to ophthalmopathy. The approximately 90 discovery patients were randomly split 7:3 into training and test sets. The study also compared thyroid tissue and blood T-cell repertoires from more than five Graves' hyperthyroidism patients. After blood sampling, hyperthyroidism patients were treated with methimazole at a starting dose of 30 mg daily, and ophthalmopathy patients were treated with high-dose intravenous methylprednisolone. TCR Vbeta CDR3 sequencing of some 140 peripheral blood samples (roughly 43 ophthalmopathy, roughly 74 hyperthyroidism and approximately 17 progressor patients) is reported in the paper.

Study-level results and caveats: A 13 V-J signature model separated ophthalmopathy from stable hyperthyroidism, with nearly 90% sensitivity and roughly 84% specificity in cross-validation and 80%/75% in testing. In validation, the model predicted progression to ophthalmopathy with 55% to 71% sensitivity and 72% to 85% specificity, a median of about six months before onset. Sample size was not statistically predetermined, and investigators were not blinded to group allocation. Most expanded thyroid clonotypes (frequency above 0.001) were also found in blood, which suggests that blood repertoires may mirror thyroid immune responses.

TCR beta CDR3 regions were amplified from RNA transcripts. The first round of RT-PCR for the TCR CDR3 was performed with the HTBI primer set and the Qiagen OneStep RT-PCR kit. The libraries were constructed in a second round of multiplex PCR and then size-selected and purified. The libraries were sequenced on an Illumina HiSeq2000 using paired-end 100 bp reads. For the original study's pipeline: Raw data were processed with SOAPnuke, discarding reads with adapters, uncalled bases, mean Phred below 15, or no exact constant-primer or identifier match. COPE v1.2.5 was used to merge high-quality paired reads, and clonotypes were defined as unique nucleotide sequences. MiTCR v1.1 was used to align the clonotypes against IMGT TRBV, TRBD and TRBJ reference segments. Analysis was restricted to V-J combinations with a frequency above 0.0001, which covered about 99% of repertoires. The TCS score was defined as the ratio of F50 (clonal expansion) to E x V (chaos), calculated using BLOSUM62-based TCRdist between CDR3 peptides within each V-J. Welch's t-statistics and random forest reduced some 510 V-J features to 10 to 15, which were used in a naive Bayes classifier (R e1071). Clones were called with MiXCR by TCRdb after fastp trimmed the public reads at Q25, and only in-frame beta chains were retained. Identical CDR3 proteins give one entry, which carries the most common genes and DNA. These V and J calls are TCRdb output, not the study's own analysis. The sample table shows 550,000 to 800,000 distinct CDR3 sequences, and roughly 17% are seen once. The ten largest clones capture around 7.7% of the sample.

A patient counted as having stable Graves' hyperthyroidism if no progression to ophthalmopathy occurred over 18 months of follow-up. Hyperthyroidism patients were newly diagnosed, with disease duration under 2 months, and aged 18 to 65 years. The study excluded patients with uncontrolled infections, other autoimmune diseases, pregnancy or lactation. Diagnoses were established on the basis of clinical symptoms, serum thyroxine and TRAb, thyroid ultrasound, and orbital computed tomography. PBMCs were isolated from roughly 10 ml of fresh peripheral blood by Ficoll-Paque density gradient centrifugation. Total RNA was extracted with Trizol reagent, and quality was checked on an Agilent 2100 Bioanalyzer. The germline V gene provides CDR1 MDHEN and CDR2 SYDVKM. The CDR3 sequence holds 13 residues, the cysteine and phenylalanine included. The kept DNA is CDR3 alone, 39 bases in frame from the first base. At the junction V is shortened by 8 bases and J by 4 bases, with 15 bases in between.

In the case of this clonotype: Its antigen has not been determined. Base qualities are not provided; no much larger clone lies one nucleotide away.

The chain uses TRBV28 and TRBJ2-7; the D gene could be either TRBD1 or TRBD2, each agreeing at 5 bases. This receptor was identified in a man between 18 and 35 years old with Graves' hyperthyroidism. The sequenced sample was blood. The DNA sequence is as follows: TGTGCCAGCGGACCGGGACCGGGTTACGAGCAGTACTTC. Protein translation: CASGPGPGYEQYF.